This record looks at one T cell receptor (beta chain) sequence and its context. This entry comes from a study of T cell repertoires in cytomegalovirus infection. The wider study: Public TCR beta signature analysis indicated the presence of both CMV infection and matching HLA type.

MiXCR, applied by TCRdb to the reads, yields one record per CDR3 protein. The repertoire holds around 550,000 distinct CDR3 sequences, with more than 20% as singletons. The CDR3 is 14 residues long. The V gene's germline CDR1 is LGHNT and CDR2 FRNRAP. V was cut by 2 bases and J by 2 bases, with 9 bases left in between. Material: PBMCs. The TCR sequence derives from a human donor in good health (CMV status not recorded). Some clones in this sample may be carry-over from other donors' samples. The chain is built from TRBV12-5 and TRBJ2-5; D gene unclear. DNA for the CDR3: TGTGCTAGTGGTTTGTACGAGCCTCAAGAGACCCAGTACTTC. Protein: CASGLYEPQETQYF.